This TCR beta chain emerged from a study of metastatic and nonmetastatic thyroid tumors. Via MiXCR, TCRdb re-called the PCR reads. The data contain about 24,000 clones, roughly 19% of them seen just once; the ten biggest clones take up approximately 4.6%. This clone is medium-sized by share. V trimming: 2 bases; J trimming: 4 bases; junction bases outside the gene matches: 7. Germline V lookup: CDR1 MNHEY, CDR2 SMNVEV (reference sequence). CDR3 size: 15 residues. Nobody among the patients had been given any treatment before thyroid surgery. Sequencing was carried out using blood. The chain combines TRBV27 with TRBJ2-7, with TRBD1 matching 8 bases. The origin of this receptor is a male donor with papillary thyroid cancer or a benign thyroid nodule (not recorded which). Some clones in this sample may be carry-over from other donors' samples. The CDR3 DNA reads TGTGCCAGCAGTTTACAGGCAGGGGGCGGATACGAGCAGTACTTC. As protein: CASSLQAGGGYEQYF.